The clone carrying this T cell receptor beta chain has just a few counts. Its antigen remains unknown. This specimen comes from a study of cytomegalovirus exposure and HLA in healthy donors. Study outcomes and limitations: Immune exposure information available was restricted to CMV serostatus. A later analysis revealed that TCR association rates differed between HLA loci, peaking at DRB1 and bottoming out at HLA-C.

60 Vbeta and 13 Jbeta primers were used in PCR. Assay: immunoSEQ multiplex PCR; the TCRdb copy retains only in-frame clones and omits some. Of around 67,000 clones listed, roughly two thirds are singletons. V was clipped by 2 bases and J by 3 bases, with 10 bases between them. Germline CDR1 SNHLY, CDR2 FYNNEI. The CDR3 loop spans 15 amino acids. Sequencing was carried out using PBMCs. The chain carries TRBV2 and TRBJ1-4; D gene ambiguous. The source is a woman aged 25 to 39 in good health and CMV-seronegative. Here the CDR3 reads CASSESGRSNEKLFF. CDR3 sequence (DNA): TGTGCCAGCAGTGAAAGTGGGAGATCTAATGAAAAACTGTTTTTT.